A selection of T cell receptor beta chains follows, all from one sample in a study of T-cell reconstitution after alpha-beta-depleted transplantation in children. MiXCR, run by TCRdb on the PCR reads, gives a single entry per CDR3 protein. The sample holds 540,000 or so distinct CDR3 sequences, 23% seen once. The source material was PBMCs, mostly from graft donor cells, sampled 360 days after TCRalphabeta/CD19-depleted stem cell transplant. Receptors originate from a boy younger than two who had a stem cell transplant for acute myeloid leukemia, so the T cells may come from the graft donor. The CDR3 runs from the conserved cysteine through the conserved F or W. Each record gives: clone size, D gene, J gene, V gene, CDR3 protein, CDR3 DNA. D genes are given only for firm matches. Not all rows give a size; the values are once, few, many and, for expanded clones, a class.

>NA|NA|TRBJ2-5|TRBV5-1
CASSPTRLVGTQYF
TGCGCCAGCAGCCCCACCCGACTAGTAGGGACCCAGTACTTC
>NA|NA|TRBJ2-6|TRBV7-8
CASSPRGANVLTF
TGTGCCAGCAGCCCCAGGGGGGCCAACGTCCTGACTTTC
>few|NA|TRBJ2-1|TRBV29-1
CSVGDTRDEQFF
TGCAGCGTTGGGGATACAAGGGATGAGCAGTTCTTC
>few|TRBD1|TRBJ2-6|TRBV7-2
CASSAKGQRKANVLTF
TGTGCCAGCAGCGCGAAGGGACAGAGGAAGGCCAACGTCCTGACTTTC
>NA|NA|TRBJ1-1|TRBV29-1
CSVEPVLYTEAFF
TGCAGCGTTGAACCTGTACTTTACACTGAAGCTTTCTTT
>NA|NA|TRBJ2-5|TRBV12-3/TRBV12-4
CASSFSVLGHPETQYF
TGTGCCAGCAGTTTTTCGGTGTTGGGACACCCAGAGACCCAGTACTTC
>NA|NA|TRBJ2-1|TRBV28
CASSLGHQGSYNEQFF
TGTGCCAGCAGTTTAGGGCACCAGGGTTCCTACAATGAGCAGTTCTTC
>few|TRBD1|TRBJ2-5|TRBV9
CASSSLDRAQETQYF
TGTGCCAGCAGCTCTTTGGACAGGGCCCAAGAGACCCAGTACTTC
>NA|TRBD2|TRBJ2-1|TRBV10-3
CAATSGEYNEQFF
TGTGCCGCGACTAGCGGGGAGTACAATGAGCAGTTCTTC
>many|NA|TRBJ2-3|TRBV12-3/TRBV12-4
CASNEYTDTQYF
TGTGCCAGCAACGAGTACACAGATACGCAGTATTTT
>few|TRBD1|TRBJ2-7|TRBV7-2
CASSLSDREPYEQYF
TGTGCCAGCAGCTTGTCGGACAGGGAGCCCTACGAGCAGTACTTC
>few|NA|TRBJ2-7|TRBV29-1
CSVQLSYEQYF
TGCAGCGTTCAGCTCTCCTACGAGCAGTACTTC
>few|NA|TRBJ2-1|TRBV2
CASSVGAPSSYNEQFF
TGTGCCAGCAGTGTAGGGGCCCCCAGCTCCTACAATGAGCAGTTCTTC
>NA|NA|TRBJ2-1|TRBV20-1
CSARDWRLGHNEQFF
TGCAGTGCTAGAGATTGGCGGCTCGGGCACAATGAGCAGTTCTTC
>NA|TRBD1|TRBJ2-4|TRBV20-1
CSARTDRRWGNIQYF
TGCAGTGCCCGGACGGACAGGCGTTGGGGGAACATTCAGTACTTC
>few|NA|TRBJ2-5|TRBV20-1
CSARDPLQETQYF
TGCAGTGCTAGAGATCCCTTGCAAGAGACCCAGTACTTC
>NA|TRBD1|TRBJ2-5|TRBV5-6
CASSLRTGVGETQYF
TGTGCCAGCAGCCTTAGGACAGGGGTGGGGGAGACCCAGTACTTC
>NA|TRBD1|TRBJ1-1|TRBV6-2/TRBV6-3
CASSYSTGVVGAMNTEAFF
TGTGCCAGCAGCTACTCTACAGGGGTTGTGGGGGCTATGAACACTGAAGCTTTCTTT
>few|NA|TRBJ2-1|TRBV20-1
CSARGLPSSYNEQFF
TGCAGTGCTCGAGGGCTACCGAGCTCCTACAATGAGCAGTTCTTC
>few|NA|TRBJ1-5|TRBV7-2
CASSLGPGNNQPQHF
TGTGCCAGCAGCTTAGGGCCAGGGAACAATCAGCCCCAGCATTTT
>many|NA|TRBJ2-1|TRBV12-3/TRBV12-4
CASSLVGDSSYNEQFF
TGTGCCAGCAGCCTCGTGGGAGATAGCTCCTACAATGAGCAGTTCTTC
>many|TRBD1|TRBJ2-5|TRBV5-6
CASSPGTGIETQYF
TGTGCCAGCAGCCCCGGGACAGGGATAGAGACCCAGTACTTC
>few|NA|TRBJ2-7|TRBV12-3/TRBV12-4
CASSLDTVADEQYF
TGTGCCAGCAGTTTAGACACAGTGGCGGACGAGCAGTACTTC
>NA|NA|TRBJ2-7|TRBV12-3/TRBV12-4
CASSFGGAEPYEQYF
TGTGCCAGCAGTTTCGGTGGGGCAGAACCCTACGAGCAGTACTTC
>few|NA|TRBJ2-2|TRBV20-1
CSARVEGALNTGELFF
TGCAGTGCTAGAGTCGAAGGGGCGCTGAACACCGGGGAGCTGTTTTTT
>NA|NA|TRBJ1-4|TRBV28
CASSLYMTNEKLFF
TGTGCCAGCAGTTTATACATGACTAATGAAAAACTGTTTTTT
>NA|TRBD2|TRBJ2-1|TRBV6-2/TRBV6-3
CASSYSKASGDYNEQFF
TGTGCCAGCAGTTACTCGAAGGCTAGCGGAGACTACAATGAGCAGTTCTTC
>NA|NA|TRBJ1-5|TRBV12-3/TRBV12-4
CASSRGRANQPQHF
TGTGCCAGCAGTCGGGGTCGGGCCAATCAGCCCCAGCATTTT
>NA|NA|TRBJ1-2|TRBV3-1
CASSPWTAGYGYTF
TGTGCCAGCAGCCCTTGGACAGCGGGCTATGGCTACACCTTC
>few|TRBD1|TRBJ2-7|TRBV20-1
CSAIDRGYSYEQYF
TGCAGTGCTATAGACAGGGGGTACTCCTACGAGCAGTACTTC
>NA|TRBD2|TRBJ2-3|TRBV7-6
CASSRTSGSTDTQYF
TGTGCCAGCAGCAGGACTAGCGGGAGCACAGATACGCAGTATTTT
>many|NA|TRBJ1-5|TRBV28
CASRRTHGDQPQHF
TGTGCCAGCAGGCGGACACACGGGGATCAGCCCCAGCATTTT
>many|NA|TRBJ1-1|TRBV6-1
CASSPTTGSSEAFF
TGTGCCAGCAGTCCTACCACAGGGAGCTCCGAAGCTTTCTTT
>NA|NA|TRBJ1-5|TRBV5-5
CASSLREGGDQPQHF
TGTGCCAGCAGCTTGCGTGAGGGAGGCGATCAGCCCCAGCATTTT
>NA|TRBD1|TRBJ1-1|TRBV10-3
CAISEPGTDTEAFF
TGTGCCATCAGTGAGCCGGGGACAGACACTGAAGCTTTCTTT